This T cell receptor (beta chain) was recovered during a study of shared clonotypes between healthy human individuals. Study in general: CD4 naive and memory got three plates each, CD8 naive two, CD8 memory one.

The sample holds a few counts of this clone. Its specificity is unknown. The ends were cut back, 0 bases at V and 0 bases at J, with 13 bases in the middle. In germline, CDR1 is SGHRS, CDR2 YFSETQ. The CDR3 sequence is 17 residues long. Study results and limitations: Larger estimated richness was generally seen in naive subsets than in memory subsets.

The assay was run at deep level. Original processing methods: ImmunoSEQ junction-only sequences lacked quality scores, so their filtering differed. Method: immunoSEQ multiplex PCR; TCRdb's copy keeps in-frame clones and lacks some. V and J calls and clone size are given by that table; D and trimming were obtained from the DNA. The sample includes about 710,000 clones, 55% to 75% of them seen just once. Sequenced input: memory CD4+ T cells sorted from blood. Subset meaning: CD45RA-negative fraction. The sequence derives from a woman aged 25-40 years in good health. V is TRBV5-1 and J is TRBJ2-4, with D unclear. The CDR3 DNA reads TGCGCCAGCAGCTTGGAGGTCACAGCCTTAGCCAAAAACATTCAGTACTTC. Its protein product is CASSLEVTALAKNIQYF.